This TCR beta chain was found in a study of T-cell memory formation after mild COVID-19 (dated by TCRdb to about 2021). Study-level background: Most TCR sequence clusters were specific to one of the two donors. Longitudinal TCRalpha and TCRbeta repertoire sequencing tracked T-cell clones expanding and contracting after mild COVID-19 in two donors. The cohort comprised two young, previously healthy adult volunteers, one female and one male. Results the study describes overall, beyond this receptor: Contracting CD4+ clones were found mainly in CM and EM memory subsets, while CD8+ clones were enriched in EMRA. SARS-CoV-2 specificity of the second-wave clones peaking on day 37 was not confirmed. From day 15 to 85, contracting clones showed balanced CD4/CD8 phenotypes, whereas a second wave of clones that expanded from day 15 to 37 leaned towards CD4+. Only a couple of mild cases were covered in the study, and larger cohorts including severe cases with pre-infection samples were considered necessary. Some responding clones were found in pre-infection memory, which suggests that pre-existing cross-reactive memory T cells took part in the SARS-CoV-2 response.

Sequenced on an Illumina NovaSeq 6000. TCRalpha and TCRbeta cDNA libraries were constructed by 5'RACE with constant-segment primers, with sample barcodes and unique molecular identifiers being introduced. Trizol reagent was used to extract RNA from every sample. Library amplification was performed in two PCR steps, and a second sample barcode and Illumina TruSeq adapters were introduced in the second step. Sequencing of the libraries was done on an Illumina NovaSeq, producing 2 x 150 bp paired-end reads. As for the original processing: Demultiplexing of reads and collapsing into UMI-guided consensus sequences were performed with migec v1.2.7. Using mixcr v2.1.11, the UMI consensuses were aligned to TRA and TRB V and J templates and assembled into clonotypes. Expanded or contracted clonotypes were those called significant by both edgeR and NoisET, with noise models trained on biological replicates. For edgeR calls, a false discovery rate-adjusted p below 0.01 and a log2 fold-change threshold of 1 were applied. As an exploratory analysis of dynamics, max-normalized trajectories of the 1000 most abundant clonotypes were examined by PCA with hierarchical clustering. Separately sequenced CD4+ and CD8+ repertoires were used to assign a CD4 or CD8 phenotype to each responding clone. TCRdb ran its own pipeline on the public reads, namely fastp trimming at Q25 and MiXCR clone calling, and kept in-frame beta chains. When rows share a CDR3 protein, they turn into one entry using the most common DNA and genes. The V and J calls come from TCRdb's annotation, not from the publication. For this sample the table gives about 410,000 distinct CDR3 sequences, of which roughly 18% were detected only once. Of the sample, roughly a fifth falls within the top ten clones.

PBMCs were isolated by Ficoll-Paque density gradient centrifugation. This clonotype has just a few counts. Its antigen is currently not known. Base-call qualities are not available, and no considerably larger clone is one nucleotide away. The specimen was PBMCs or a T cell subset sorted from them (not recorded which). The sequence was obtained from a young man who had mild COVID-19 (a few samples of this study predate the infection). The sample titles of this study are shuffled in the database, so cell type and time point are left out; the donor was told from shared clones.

Read as DNA, the sequence is TGTGCCAGCAGTTTTGAGGGGGCGCGAAAAGCTTTCTTT. Protein translation: CASSFEGARKAFF. The rearranged chain carries TRBV6-5 and TRBJ1-1; 7 of the junction bases match TRBD1. The CDR3 runs 13 residues from the cysteine to the phenylalanine. Only the CDR3 DNA is retained, 39 bases long and in frame from the first base. V loses 4 bases at its end and J loses 9 bases; junction bases beyond the gene matches: 8. Taken from the germline V gene, the CDR1 and CDR2 loops are MNHEY and SVGAGI.